This T cell receptor beta chain was obtained from a study of blood T cell repertoires in COVID-19. Some clones are missing from TCRdb's copy, which holds only in-frame ones; the method was immunoSEQ multiplex PCR. In the table there are some 260,000 clones, about 90% of which are singletons. This clone has more than one count but fewer than ten. Germline V CDR1 and CDR2: GTSNPN, SVGIG (reference sequence). This CDR3 contains 13 residues. Trimming left V 2 bases short and J 6 bases short, with 13 bases between. The chain couples TRBV30 to TRBJ1-2; D is undetermined. This TCR derives from a man aged 18 to 35 with active or convalescent COVID-19. Sequencing was done on a sample of peripheral blood. CDR3 region: CAWSLEGSHGYTF. The CDR3 DNA sequence: TGTGCCTGGAGTTTAGAGGGCAGCCATGGCTACACCTTC.